This record concerns one T cell receptor (beta chain) sequence. Profiled with immunoSEQ multiplex PCR; TCRdb holds only in-frame clones, not every one. The sample has about 41,000 clones, about 89% seen once. The data derive from a study of T cell changes during pregnancy in multiple sclerosis. The germline CDR1 and CDR2 sequences are MNHEY and SMNVEV (reference sequence). The ends lost 6 bases at V and 10 bases at J; junction bases unmatched: 14. The CDR3 consists of 14 residues. The clonotype was recovered from a female donor with multiple sclerosis, enrolled in a pregnancy study. The material sequenced was CD4+ T cells from peripheral blood mononuclear cells, taken in the first trimester of pregnancy. The V and J genes are TRBV27 and TRBJ2-7; 8 bases align to TRBD1. The DNA for the CDR3 is TGTGCCAGCAGCCCCCGACAGGGGTTTGCCCAACAGTACTTC. Translating gives CASSPRQGFAQQYF.